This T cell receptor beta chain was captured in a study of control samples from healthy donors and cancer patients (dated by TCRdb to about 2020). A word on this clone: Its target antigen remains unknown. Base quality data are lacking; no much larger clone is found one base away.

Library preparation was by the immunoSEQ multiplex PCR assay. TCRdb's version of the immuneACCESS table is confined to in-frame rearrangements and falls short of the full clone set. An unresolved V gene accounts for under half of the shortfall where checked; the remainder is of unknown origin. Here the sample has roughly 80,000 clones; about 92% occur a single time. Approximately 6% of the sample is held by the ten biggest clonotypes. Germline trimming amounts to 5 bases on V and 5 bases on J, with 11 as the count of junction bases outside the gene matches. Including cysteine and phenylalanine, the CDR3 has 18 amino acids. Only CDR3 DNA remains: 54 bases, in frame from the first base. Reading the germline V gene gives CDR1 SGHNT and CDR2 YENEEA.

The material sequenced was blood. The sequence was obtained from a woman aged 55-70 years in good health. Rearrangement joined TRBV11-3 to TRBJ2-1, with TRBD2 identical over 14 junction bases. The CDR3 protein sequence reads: CASSRSGTSGGLNNEQFF. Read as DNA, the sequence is TGTGCCAGCAGCAGAAGTGGGACTAGCGGGGGCCTGAACAATGAGCAGTTCTTC.